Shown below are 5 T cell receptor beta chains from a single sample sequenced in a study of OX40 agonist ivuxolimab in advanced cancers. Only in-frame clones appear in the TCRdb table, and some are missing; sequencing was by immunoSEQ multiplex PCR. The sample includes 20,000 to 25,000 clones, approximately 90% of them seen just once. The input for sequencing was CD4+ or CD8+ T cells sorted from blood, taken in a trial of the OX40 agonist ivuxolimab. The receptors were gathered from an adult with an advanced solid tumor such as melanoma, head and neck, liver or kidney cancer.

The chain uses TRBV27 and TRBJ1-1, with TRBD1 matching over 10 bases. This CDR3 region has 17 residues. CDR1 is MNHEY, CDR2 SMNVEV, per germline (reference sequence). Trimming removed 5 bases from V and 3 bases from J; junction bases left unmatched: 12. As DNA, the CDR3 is TGTGCCAGCAGTCCTATATCACCGGGACAGGGGTACACTGAAGCTTTCTTT. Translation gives CASSPISPGQGYTEAFF.

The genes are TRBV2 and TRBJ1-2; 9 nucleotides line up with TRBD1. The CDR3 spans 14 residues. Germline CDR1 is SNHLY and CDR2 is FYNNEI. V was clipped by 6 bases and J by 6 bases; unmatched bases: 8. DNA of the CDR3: TGTGCCAGCAGGCCCCCGAGGACAGGGGATGGCTACACCTTC. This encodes CASRPPRTGDGYTF.

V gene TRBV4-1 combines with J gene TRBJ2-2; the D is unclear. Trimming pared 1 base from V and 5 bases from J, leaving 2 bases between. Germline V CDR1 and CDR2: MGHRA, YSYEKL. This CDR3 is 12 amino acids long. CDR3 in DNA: TGCGCCAGCAGCCAAGGTACCGGGGAGCTGTTTTTT. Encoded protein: CASSQGTGELFF.

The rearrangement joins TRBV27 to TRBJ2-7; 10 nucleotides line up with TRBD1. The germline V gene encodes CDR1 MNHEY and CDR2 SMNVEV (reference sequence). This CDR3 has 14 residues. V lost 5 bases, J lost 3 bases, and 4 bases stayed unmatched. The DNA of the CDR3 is TGTGCCAGCAGTATGACAGGGGGCGGCTACGAGCAGTACTTC. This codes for CASSMTGGGYEQYF.

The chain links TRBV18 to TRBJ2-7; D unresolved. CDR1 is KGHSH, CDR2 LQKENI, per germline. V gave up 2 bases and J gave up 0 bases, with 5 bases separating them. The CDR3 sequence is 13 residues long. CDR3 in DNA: TGTGCCAGCTCACCAGGGCACTCCTACGAGCAGTACTTC. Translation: CASSPGHSYEQYF. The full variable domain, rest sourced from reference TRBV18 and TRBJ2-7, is NAGVMQNPRHLVRRRGQEARLRCSPMKGHSHVYWYRQLPEEGLKFMVYLQKENIIDESGMPKERFSAEFPKEGPSILRIQQVVRGDSAAYFCASSPGHSYEQYFGPGTRLTVT.